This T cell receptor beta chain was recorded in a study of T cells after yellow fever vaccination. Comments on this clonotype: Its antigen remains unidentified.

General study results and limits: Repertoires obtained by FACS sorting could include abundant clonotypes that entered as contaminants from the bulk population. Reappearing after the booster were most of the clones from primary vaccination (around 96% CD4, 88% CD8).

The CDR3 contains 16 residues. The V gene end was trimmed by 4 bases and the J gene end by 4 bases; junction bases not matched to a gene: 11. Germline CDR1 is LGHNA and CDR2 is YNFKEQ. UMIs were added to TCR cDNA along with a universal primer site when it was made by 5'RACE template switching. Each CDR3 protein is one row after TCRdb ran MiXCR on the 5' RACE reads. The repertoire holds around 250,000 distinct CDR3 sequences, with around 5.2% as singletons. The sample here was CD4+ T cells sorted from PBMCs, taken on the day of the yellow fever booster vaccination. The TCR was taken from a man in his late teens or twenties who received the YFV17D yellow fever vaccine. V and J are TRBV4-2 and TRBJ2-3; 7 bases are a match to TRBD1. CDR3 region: CASSRADRDRSDTQYF. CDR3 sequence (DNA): TGTGCCAGCAGCCGAGCCGACAGGGATCGTTCAGATACGCAGTATTTT.